Below are 7 T cell receptor beta chains sequenced from a single sample in a study of blood T cell repertoires in COVID-19. Produced via immunoSEQ multiplex PCR; TCRdb's table is partial and in-frame only. Among about 130,000 clones listed, about 74% were seen once. Sequences were obtained from peripheral blood. Every receptor here comes from a man between 60 and 75 years old with acute or convalescent COVID-19.

The CDR3 loop reads CASSENPIGLWEAFF. Written as DNA, the CDR3 is TGTGCCAGCAGTGAAAATCCCATTGGACTCTGGGAAGCTTTCTTT. The chain links TRBV2 to TRBJ1-1; D is unclear. V was trimmed by 2 bases and J by 8 bases, leaving 18 bases between them. The CDR3 length is 15 residues. Germline CDR1 SNHLY, CDR2 FYNNEI.

The CDR3 loop reads CARSSRGSGNTIYF. For the CDR3, the DNA is TGTGCCAGAAGCTCCCGAGGATCAGGAAACACCATATATTTT. The chain recombines TRBV5-3 with TRBJ1-3; D remains ambiguous. TRBV5-3 is reported as an ORF; its role is uncertain. Trimming stripped 3 bases from V and 4 bases from J, with 11 bases between. The CDR3 spans 14 residues.

The gene calls are TRBV7-3 and TRBJ2-3; 7 bases match TRBD2. Germline CDR1 is SGHTA and CDR2 is FQGTGA. The CDR3 length is 14 residues. J gave up 4 bases and V 4 bases, and 5 bases lay outside the gene matches. The CDR3 reads CASSSVGGSDTQYF. CDR3 DNA sequence: TGTGCCAGCAGCTCAGTCGGGGGGTCAGATACGCAGTATTTT.

This clone was counted only a few times. This chain connects TRBV29-1 to TRBJ1-4; TRBD1 agrees at 7 bases. The CDR3 is made up of 15 amino acids. Per the germline V gene, CDR1 is SQVTM and CDR2 is ANQGSEA. J lost 8 bases, V lost 7 bases, and 16 bases had no gene match. The CDR3 DNA sequence: TGCAGCGCAAGCGATTCGAGACAGGGAAGAGAAAAACTGTTTTTT. Its protein is CSASDSRQGREKLFF.

The V gene is TRBV29-1, the J gene TRBJ2-2; 7 bases map to TRBD1. The germline V gene encodes CDR1 SQVTM and CDR2 ANQGSEA. The CDR3 covers 15 residues. V gave up 7 bases and J gave up 4 bases; unmatched junction bases: 12. CDR3 loop: CSAYAGTVFTGELFF. CDR3 DNA: TGCAGCGCCTATGCCGGGACAGTGTTCACCGGGGAGCTGTTTTTT.

The chain couples TRBV12-3 or TRBV12-4 to TRBJ2-2; unclear D gene. This CDR3 spans 13 amino acids. V lost 5 bases to trimming and J lost 2 bases, with 6 bases between them. The CDR3 loop is CASSPVNTGELFF. The CDR3 DNA sequence: TGTGCCAGCAGTCCTGTTAACACCGGGGAGCTGTTTTTT.

This clone was seen more than once but under ten times. This chain uses TRBV5-6 with TRBJ1-2, with D unclear. Germline-derived CDR1 and CDR2 are SGHDT and YYEEEE. Deletions cut 0 bases from V and 2 bases from J, with 5 bases between. This CDR3 has 13 residues. The CDR3: CASSLVQNYGYTF. The CDR3 nucleotides are TGTGCCAGCAGCTTGGTACAGAACTATGGCTACACCTTC.